A selection of T cell receptor beta chains follows, all from one sample in a study of OX40 agonist ivuxolimab in advanced cancers. Sequencing was performed with immunoSEQ multiplex PCR; in TCRdb, only in-frame clones are kept and a portion is missing. Among just over 60,000 clones, 92% were seen once, and the ten largest hold less than 0.7%. The material was CD4+ or CD8+ T cells sorted from blood, obtained in a trial of the OX40 agonist ivuxolimab. Receptor source: an adult with an advanced solid tumor such as melanoma, head and neck, liver or kidney cancer. Both conserved end residues are part of each CDR3. Each record gives: clone size, CDR3 length, V gene, J gene, D gene, CDR3 DNA, CDR3 protein. The D gene is left open where the match is weak. Only part of the rows carry a size: once, few, many, or a class if the clone is expanded.

.,13,TRBV6-1,TRBJ1-2,TRBD1,TGTGCCAGCACCGGAGGACAGGGGGATGGCTACACCTTC,CASTGGQGDGYTF
.,14,TRBV19,TRBJ2-5,.,TGTGCCAGTAGTACCGACAGGAGTGGAGTCGCCCAGTACTTC,CASSTDRSGVAQYF
.,15,TRBV6-5,TRBJ2-3,TRBD2,TGTGCCAGCGGGCGGGAGGGCCGAGACACAGATACGCAGTATTTT,CASGREGRDTDTQYF
.,14,TRBV5-4,TRBJ2-2,.,TGTGCCAGCAGCTTGGGATTTGACACCGGGGAGCTGTTTTTT,CASSLGFDTGELFF
.,15,TRBV10-1,TRBJ2-3,.,TGCGCCAGCAGTGCAGGACAGGGAGGGTCGGATACGCAGTATTTT,CASSAGQGGSDTQYF
.,14,TRBV9,TRBJ2-7,.,TGTGCCAGCAGCGTAGGGGGGGCGCGTGACGAGCAGTACTTC,CASSVGGARDEQYF
.,14,TRBV4-1,TRBJ1-5,.,TGCGCCAGCAGCCAAGGTCTGCACGGAGGGCCCCAGCATTTT,CASSQGLHGGPQHF
.,15,TRBV9,TRBJ2-7,TRBD1,TGTGCCAGCAGCGCATGGACAGGGGGGACCTACGAGCAGTACTTC,CASSAWTGGTYEQYF
.,13,TRBV29-1,TRBJ1-4,TRBD1,TGCAGCGTGACCGGGACAGGGAGGGAAAAACTGTTTTTT,CSVTGTGREKLFF
.,17,TRBV9,TRBJ2-5,TRBD2,TGTGCCAGCAGCGTAGGGACTAGCGGGGCCCGGCAAGAGACCCAGTACTTC,CASSVGTSGARQETQYF
.,14,TRBV5-1,TRBJ2-7,TRBD2,TGCGCCAGCAGCGCGACTAGCGGGGAGTCCGAGCAGTACTTC,CASSATSGESEQYF
.,18,TRBV5-1,TRBJ1-2,.,TGCGCCAGCAGCTTTTCGGACCGGGGACTTTCTGGTAACTATGGCTACACCTTC,CASSFSDRGLSGNYGYTF
few,16,TRBV5-1,TRBJ2-5,TRBD1,TGCGCCAGCAGCTTGGAGGGCCAGGGGGCAGGAGAGACCCAGTACTTC,CASSLEGQGAGETQYF
.,11,TRBV18,TRBJ2-2,.,TGTGCCAGCTCAGCCACCGGGGAGCTGTTTTTT,CASSATGELFF
.,14,TRBV5-1,TRBJ2-5,TRBD1,TGCGCCAGCAGTCCCGGGACAGTAGAAGAGACCCAGTACTTC,CASSPGTVEETQYF
.,14,TRBV7-6,TRBJ2-7,.,TGTGCCAGCAGCTTAGCGCAGGTTTCCTACGAGCAGTACTTC,CASSLAQVSYEQYF
.,14,TRBV18,TRBJ2-5,.,TGTGCCAGCTCACCCCGGGACGGCCAAGAGACCCAGTACTTC,CASSPRDGQETQYF
.,16,TRBV23-1,TRBJ2-7,TRBD1,TGCGCCAGCAGTTGCGTCGGACAGGGGAACTCCTACGAGCAGTACTTC,CASSCVGQGNSYEQYF
.,13,TRBV10-3,TRBJ1-1,.,TGTGCCATCAGTGAGTCCGGGATATGGGAAGCTTTCTTT,CAISESGIWEAFF
.,11,TRBV6-1,TRBJ2-3,.,TGTGCCAGCAGTGAACTTGGGAGCGGTTATTTT,CASSELGSGYF
once,11,TRBV7-8,TRBJ2-2,.,TGTGCCAGCAGCTTAAATGGGGAGCTGTTTTTT,CASSLNGELFF
.,14,TRBV12-5,TRBJ2-7,TRBD1,TGTGCTAGTGGTTTGGGGACAGGGGTCAACGAGCAGTACTTC,CASGLGTGVNEQYF
.,11,TRBV5-8,TRBJ1-5,.,TGTGCCAGCAGCGCCCTCGGGCCCCAGCATTTT,CASSALGPQHF
once,15,TRBV5-1,TRBJ2-5,TRBD2,TGCGCCACCCTACCTTCGGGGGGGCGCGGAGAGACCCAGTACTTC,CATLPSGGRGETQYF
.,13,TRBV7-9,TRBJ2-3,.,TGTGCCAGCAGCTTAGCAGGAGGAGATACGCAGTATTTT,CASSLAGGDTQYF
once,14,TRBV19,TRBJ2-7,.,TGTGCCAGCAGTAGAGGGACCGCCGGGTCGGAGCAGTACTTC,CASSRGTAGSEQYF
once,17,TRBV15,TRBJ1-3,.,TGTGCCACCAGCAGAGATAGGGACGTAAAATCTGGAAACACCATATATTTT,CATSRDRDVKSGNTIYF
.,12,TRBV25-1,TRBJ1-4,.,TGTGCCAGCAGAGGACAGAATGAAAAACTGTTTTTT,CASRGQNEKLFF
.,16,TRBV7-6,TRBJ2-5,.,TGTGCCAGCAGCTTATTCGCCCGACCGGGTCAAGAGACCCAGTACTTC,CASSLFARPGQETQYF
.,12,TRBV30,TRBJ1-5,.,TGTGCCTTCCGGGGATTCGGTCAGCCCCAGCATTTT,CAFRGFGQPQHF
.,17,TRBV5-1,TRBJ1-6,TRBD1,TGCGCCAGCAGCCAGGACAGGGGAAGCTCCTATAATTCACCCCTCCACTTT,CASSQDRGSSYNSPLHF
.,11,TRBV14,TRBJ2-7,.,TGTGCCAGCAGCCAAGGAGGGACCTCATTCTTC,CASSQGGTSFF
once,17,TRBV5-1,TRBJ2-7,.,TGCGCCAGCAGCTTCGCACCCCAACCAGCCCTCGGGGACGAGCAGTACTTC,CASSFAPQPALGDEQYF
.,11,TRBV7-9,TRBJ1-3,.,TGTGCCAGCCGGGATGGAAACACCATATATTTT,CASRDGNTIYF
.,11,TRBV5-1,TRBJ1-4,.,TGCGCCAGCAGCTTGAATGAAAAACTGTTTTTT,CASSLNEKLFF
.,16,TRBV27,TRBJ1-4,.,TGTGCCAGCAGTCCACTGAAGGCTGCAACTAATGAAAAACTGTTTTTT,CASSPLKAATNEKLFF
.,13,TRBV6-1,TRBJ2-5,.,TGTGCCAGCAGTCAGGACTTGCGAGAGACCCAGTACTTC,CASSQDLRETQYF
.,15,TRBV18,TRBJ1-4,.,TGTGCCAGCTCACCCGCAGGGGCGGCTAATGAAAAACTGTTTTTT,CASSPAGAANEKLFF
.,15,TRBV7-3,TRBJ1-2,TRBD1,TGTGCCAGCAGCCCAGGACAGGGGGCGCGGGTTGGCTACACCTTC,CASSPGQGARVGYTF
.,15,TRBV5-1,TRBJ2-2,.,TGCGCCAGCAGCTCATACTTACTCACGGGCGGGGAGCTGTTTTTT,CASSSYLLTGGELFF
.,14,TRBV5-1,TRBJ1-6,TRBD1,TGTGCCAGCAGCCCGGGACAGGGGTATTCACCCCTCCACTTT,CASSPGQGYSPLHF
once,13,TRBV30,TRBJ1-3,TRBD1,TGTGCCTGGCAAACAGGGGCTGGAAACACCATATATTTT,CAWQTGAGNTIYF
.,14,TRBV15,TRBJ1-1,TRBD1,TGTGCCACCAGCAGAGAGCAGGGGGGATCTGAAGCTTTCTTT,CATSREQGGSEAFF
.,15,TRBV5-1,TRBJ2-7,.,TGCGCCAGCAGCCCTCCACAGGAGCCTCCGAGTGAGCAGTACTTC,CASSPPQEPPSEQYF
.,14,TRBV5-8,TRBJ2-7,.,TGTGCCAGCAGCTTAGACCGAGTTTCCTACGAGCAGTACTTC,CASSLDRVSYEQYF
.,15,TRBV6-5,TRBJ2-3,.,TGTGCCAGCAGTTACGCACACCGAAACACAGATACGCAGTATTTT,CASSYAHRNTDTQYF
.,14,TRBV29-1,TRBJ2-1,TRBD2,TGCAGCGTTGAATCAACGACTAGCGGCAATGAGCAGTTCTTC,CSVESTTSGNEQFF
.,14,TRBV6-6,TRBJ1-3,.,TGTGCCAGCAGTCCCGCGGGGTCTGGAAACACCATATATTTT,CASSPAGSGNTIYF
.,16,TRBV9,TRBJ2-5,.,TGTGCCAGCAGCGTAGGAGTGGAGGTTGCGCAAGAGACCCAGTACTTC,CASSVGVEVAQETQYF
.,18,TRBV7-3,TRBJ1-1,.,TGTGCCAGCAGCAAATCCCGCCCGGGGACGCGTGGGAACACTGAAGCTTTCTTT,CASSKSRPGTRGNTEAFF
.,14,TRBV29-1,TRBJ2-5,.,TGCAGCGTCCTGTGGAGGGGCGGTCAAGAGACCCAGTACTTC,CSVLWRGGQETQYF
.,11,TRBV6-6,TRBJ2-5,.,TGTGCCAGCAAAAGTGGAGAGACCCAGTACTTC,CASKSGETQYF
.,16,TRBV5-1,TRBJ2-5,.,TGCGCCAGCAGCCCTCGGACAGTTATAGACCAAGAGACCCAGTACTTC,CASSPRTVIDQETQYF